The 27 T cell receptor beta chains below all came from one sample that was sequenced in a study of T cell responses to AZD1222 COVID-19 vaccine. Only in-frame clones appear in the TCRdb table, and some are missing; sequencing was by immunoSEQ multiplex PCR. The table has fewer than 150,000 clones, more than 70% seen once. The sequenced sample was peripheral blood, obtained 28 days after the second AZD1222 dose. These receptors all stem from an adult who received the AZD1222 COVID-19 vaccine.

The J gene is TRBJ1-6, the V gene TRBV11-1; the D is unclear. The germline V gene encodes CDR1 SGHAT and CDR2 FQDESV (reference sequence). This CDR3 contains 13 residues. V gave up 5 bases and J gave up 4 bases, with 6 bases separating them. The CDR3 sequence: CASSPPYNSPLHF. In DNA form, the CDR3 reads TGTGCCAGCAGCCCCCCATATAATTCACCCCTCCACTTT.

V and J are TRBV30 and TRBJ2-5, with TRBD2 identical over 14 bases. J lost 1 base, V lost 0 bases, and 1 base had no gene match. The CDR3 consists of 16 residues. Germline CDR1 GTSNPN, CDR2 SVGIG (reference sequence). Written as DNA, the CDR3 is TGTGCCTGGAGTGTAGGACTAGCGGGAGGCCAAGAGACCCAGTACTTC. Its translation: CAWSVGLAGGQETQYF.

This chain uses TRBV10-3 with TRBJ1-2, with D maybe TRBD1 (6 bases). This CDR3 is built from 15 residues. The germline V and J ends were trimmed by 8 bases and 8 bases, with 24 bases remaining between them. Germline CDR1 is ENHRY and CDR2 is SYGVKD. The DNA of the CDR3 is TGTGCCATCCTCGAGGTGGGGGGGCGAAGTGGCGGCTACACCTTC. Its protein is CAILEVGGRSGGYTF.

The chain joins TRBV6-2 or TRBV6-3 to TRBJ2-7, with 10 bases matching TRBD1. The V segment lost 3 bases and the J segment 1 base; nucleotides outside the gene matches: 3. Germline loops: CDR1 MNHEY, CDR2 SVGEGT. The CDR3 has 15 residues. The CDR3 sequence: CASSYRTGGSYEQYF. The DNA for the CDR3 is TGTGCCAGCAGTTATCGGACAGGGGGGTCCTACGAGCAGTACTTC.

This clone was recorded only once. The rearrangement joins TRBV19 to TRBJ1-5; maybe TRBD1 (5 bases). V was cut by 5 bases and J by 0 bases, with 8 bases left in between. CDR1 and CDR2 (germline): LNHDA, SQIVND (reference sequence). The CDR3 spans 14 residues. This CDR3 reads CASSPRDSNQPQHF. In nucleotides, the CDR3 is TGTGCCAGTAGTCCCAGGGATAGCAATCAGCCCCAGCATTTT.

This sequence joins TRBV15 and TRBJ2-3, with D possibly matching TRBD2 (5 bases). The V gene lost 0 bases and the J gene lost 5 bases, with 15 bases spanning the gap. Germline assignment: CDR1 LNHNV and CDR2 YYDKDF (reference sequence). This CDR3 contains 16 residues. In DNA form, the CDR3 reads TGTGCCACCAGCAGAGACCCTTTAAGGGCGGGAGATACGCAGTATTTT. Its protein product is CATSRDPLRAGDTQYF.

The chain combines TRBV14 with TRBJ1-1, with D hard to call. Germline values: CDR1 SGHDN, CDR2 FVKESK. The CDR3 spans 11 residues. Trimming took 3 bases from V and 9 from J, leaving 8 bases between them. CDR3 DNA sequence: TGTGCCAGCAGCCACAACAGACAAGCTTTCTTT. This gives the protein CASSHNRQAFF.

The CDR3 DNA sequence: TGTGCCAGCAGCCCAGGACTAGCGGGAGGGCTCGCGTATTTT. This sequence encodes CASSPGLAGGLAYF. This chain connects TRBV28 to TRBJ2-3; 15 positions agree with TRBD2. CDR1 is MDHEN, CDR2 SYDVKM, per germline. The CDR3 runs to 14 residues. The V segment lost 6 bases and the J segment 14 bases; nucleotides outside the gene matches: 9.

This chain uses TRBV11-3 with TRBJ1-1; a possible D gene is TRBD1 (6 bases). Germline assignment: CDR1 SGHNT and CDR2 YENEEA. Trimming removed 5 bases from V and 0 bases from J, with 10 bases in between. The CDR3 extends over 14 amino acids. CDR3 in amino acids: CASSRGAMNTEAFF. CDR3 DNA: TGTGCCAGCAGCAGGGGGGCGATGAACACTGAAGCTTTCTTT.

V gene TRBV9 combines with J gene TRBJ2-1; 7 nucleotides line up with TRBD2. V shed 0 bases, J shed 7 bases, and the junction held 7 bases outside the gene matches. The germline V gene encodes CDR1 SGDLS and CDR2 YYNGEE. CDR3 length equals 15 residues. CDR3 coding DNA: TGTGCCAGCAGCGTAGTCGGGGCGGGAGCTAATGAGCAGTTCTTC. As protein: CASSVVGAGANEQFF.

The V call is TRBV6-4, the J call TRBJ1-2, with 10 bases fitting TRBD1. The V gene's germline CDR1 is MRHNA and CDR2 SNTAGT. V gave up 3 bases and J gave up 6 bases; unmatched junction bases: 7. The CDR3 has 15 amino acids. The CDR3 protein is CASSDGPTGGNGYTF. CDR3 in DNA: TGTGCCAGCAGTGATGGCCCGACAGGGGGCAATGGCTACACCTTC.

In this sample, this clone turned up once. CDR3 coding DNA: TGTGCCAGCAGCCAAGCCCAGGGAAGGGGGACTGAAGCTTTCTTT. The encoded protein is CASSQAQGRGTEAFF. The chain joins TRBV3-1 (or the pseudogene TRBV3-2) to TRBJ1-1; a weak D match, TRBD1 (6 bases). The CDR3 has 15 residues. The V gene lost 1 base and the J gene lost 5 bases, with 14 bases spanning the gap. Germline-derived CDR1 and CDR2 are LGHDT and YNNKEL (reference sequence).

The rearrangement links TRBV7-9 to TRBJ1-5; tentative D call: TRBD1 (5 bases). In germline, CDR1 is SEHNR, CDR2 FQNEAQ (reference sequence). This CDR3 has 14 amino acids. Trimming stripped 1 base from V and 3 bases from J, with 7 bases between. Here the CDR3 DNA reads TGTGCCAGCAGCTTAGGGGGGTACAATCAGCCCCAGCATTTT. Its protein product is CASSLGGYNQPQHF.

The chain employs TRBV5-1 and TRBJ2-5; possible D gene TRBD2, 5 bases. Between the trimmed V and J ends, which lost 2 bases and 7 bases, there was a span of 9 bases. Germline V gene data show CDR1 as SGHRS and CDR2 as YFSETQ. This CDR3 is built from 12 residues. As DNA, the CDR3 is TGCGCCAGCAGCTTTGGGAGAGCGACCCAGTACTTC. Residues: CASSFGRATQYF.

The V gene is TRBV25-1, the J gene TRBJ1-4, with 11 bases fitting TRBD1. V was clipped by 8 bases and J by 4 bases; unmatched bases: 9. The germline V gene has CDR1 MGHDK and CDR2 SYGVNS. This CDR3 spans 16 amino acids. CDR3 coding DNA: TGTGCCAGCTCCCCGGACAGGGGGCGCGGTAATGAAAAACTGTTTTTT. It codes for CASSPDRGRGNEKLFF.

This sequence joins TRBV6-5 and TRBJ1-2; 7 bases map to TRBD1. This CDR3 has 13 amino acids. With 6 bases clipped from V and 5 bases from J, the junction kept 6 bases outside the gene matches. From germline, CDR1 is MNHEY and CDR2 SVGAGI. The DNA for the CDR3 is TGTGCCAGCAGGCGGACAGGACTTTATGGCTACACCTTC. Protein: CASRRTGLYGYTF.

The chain links TRBV3-1 (or the pseudogene TRBV3-2) to TRBJ2-3; TRBD2 matches at 7 bases. CDR1 and CDR2 from the germline V gene are LGHDT and YNNKEL (reference sequence). The CDR3 runs to 13 residues. Losses at the gene ends were 2 bases for V and 9 bases for J; bases not matched to a gene: 5. The CDR3 sequence: CASSQSGTPTQYF. The CDR3 bases are TGTGCCAGCAGCCAAAGCGGGACTCCAACGCAGTATTTT.

This sequence joins TRBV14 and TRBJ1-5, with unresolved D. V was pared by 5 bases and J by 1 base, with 9 bases between. Germline CDR1 reads SGHDN; CDR2 reads FVKESK. The CDR3 covers 14 residues. The CDR3 is CASSYRDSNQPQHF. CDR3 in DNA: TGTGCCAGCAGCTACAGAGACAGCAATCAGCCCCAGCATTTT. The variable domain in full, with the rest retrieved from reference TRBV14 and TRBJ1-5, is EAGVTQFPSHSVIEKGQTVTLRCDPISGHDNLYWYRRVMGKEIKFLLHFVKESKQDESGMPNNRFLAERTGGTYSTLKVQPAELEDSGVYFCASSYRDSNQPQHFGDGTRLSIL.

CDR3 loop: CASSLWPSGGTKTQYF. Here the CDR3 DNA reads TGTGCCAGCAGCTTATGGCCTAGCGGGGGGACTAAGACCCAGTACTTC. The chain joins TRBV7-9 to TRBJ2-5, with 11 bases matching TRBD2. CDR1 and CDR2 from the germline V gene are SEHNR and FQNEAQ (reference sequence). Trimming cost V 2 bases and J 6 bases; bases outside gene matches: 8. CDR3 length equals 16 residues.

The chain uses TRBV27 and TRBJ1-2; 7 bases agree with TRBD1. The trim removed 7 bases at V and 3 bases at J, leaving 5 bases unmatched. The length of the CDR3 is 13 residues. Germline assignment: CDR1 MNHEY and CDR2 SMNVEV (reference sequence). CDR3 region: CASTDRPYYGYTF. The CDR3 coding sequence is TGTGCCAGCACGGACAGGCCCTACTATGGCTACACCTTC.

V gene TRBV7-2 combines with J gene TRBJ2-3, with D possibly being TRBD2 (5 bases). The CDR3 consists of 15 residues. The V gene lost 3 bases and the J gene lost 0 bases, with 10 bases spanning the gap. Per germline, CDR1 SGHTA and CDR2 FQGNSA. The CDR3 loop reads CASSLRASSTDTQYF. The CDR3 DNA reads as TGTGCCAGCAGCTTGAGGGCCTCTAGCACAGATACGCAGTATTTT.

This rearrangement joins TRBV25-1 to TRBJ2-1; D may match TRBD1 or TRBD2 (5 bases each). The CDR3 runs to 15 residues. Germline V gene data show CDR1 as MGHDK and CDR2 as SYGVNS. V lost 3 bases and J 9 bases, leaving 18 bases between the germline ends. The DNA for the CDR3 is TGTGCCAGCAGTGACCCAGGCGTCAGGGCGGGTGAGCAGTTCTTC. Encoded protein: CASSDPGVRAGEQFF. Full variable domain (remainder filled in from reference TRBV25-1 and TRBJ2-1): EADIYQTPRYLVIGTGKKITLECSQTMGHDKMYWYQQDPGMELHLIHYSYGVNSTEKGDLSSESTVSRIRTEHFPLTLESARPSHTSQYLCASSDPGVRAGEQFFGPGTRLTVL.

The chain employs TRBV7-9 and TRBJ1-2, with D possibly being TRBD1 (5 bases). This CDR3 is built from 14 residues. Trimming removed 0 bases from V and 4 bases from J, with 9 bases in between. CDR1 is SEHNR and CDR2 is FQNEAQ in the germline V gene (reference sequence). The CDR3 sequence: CASSLAAGSYGYTF. The CDR3 DNA reads as TGTGCCAGCAGCTTAGCGGCAGGGTCCTATGGCTACACCTTC.

The chain joins TRBV28 to TRBJ2-7, with 11 bases identical to TRBD2. The CDR3 totals 17 residues. The J segment lost 4 bases and the V segment lost 2 bases, leaving 10 bases of the junction unmatched. The germline V gene has CDR1 MDHEN and CDR2 SYDVKM. The CDR3, as DNA: TGTGCCAGCAGTTTAGGAGGTAGCGGGAGGGCCGGGTACGAGCAGTACTTC. The encoded protein is CASSLGGSGRAGYEQYF.

This clone was found a few times. This chain connects TRBV29-1 to TRBJ1-2, with no clear D. This CDR3 is 15 amino acids long. The V end was cut by 2 bases, the J end by 2 bases, with 15 bases between. Germline CDR1 reads SQVTM; CDR2 reads ANQGSEA. CDR3 sequence (DNA): TGCAGCGTTGAAAATGATTGGGAGGGAAACTATGGCTACACCTTC. As protein: CSVENDWEGNYGYTF.

The V call is TRBV4-2, the J call TRBJ2-7, with 7 bases fitting TRBD1. Germline lookup yields CDR1 LGHNA and CDR2 YNFKEQ. This CDR3 has 16 amino acids. With 0 bases clipped from V and 3 bases from J, the junction kept 8 bases outside the gene matches. CDR3 loop: CASSQEGTEGNYEQYF. CDR3 in DNA: TGTGCCAGCAGCCAAGAGGGGACAGAGGGGAACTACGAGCAGTACTTC.

The CDR3 region is CASSQDRAGNTEAFF. The DNA of the CDR3 is TGTGCCAGCAGCCAAGATCGGGCAGGGAACACTGAAGCTTTCTTT. The genes are TRBV3-1 (or the pseudogene TRBV3-2) and TRBJ1-1; D is ambiguous. The V and J ends lost 0 bases and 1 base respectively, with 9 bases between them. CDR3 length: 15 amino acids. Germline V gene lookup returns CDR1 LGHDT and CDR2 YNNKEL (reference sequence).